A single sample gave rise to the 28 T cell receptor beta chains below, sequenced in a study of shared clonotypes between healthy human individuals. Assay: immunoSEQ multiplex PCR; the TCRdb copy retains only in-frame clones and omits some. The sample consists of roughly 640,000 clones, roughly 70% of them appearing once. The sample consisted of memory CD4+ T cells sorted from blood. Documented subset: CD45RA-negative fraction. These receptors all stem from a woman aged 25 to 45 in good health.

The chain uses TRBV15 and TRBJ2-7; 8 nucleotides agree with TRBD1. From germline, CDR1 is LNHNV and CDR2 YYDKDF (reference sequence). The CDR3 is 15 residues long. V was pared by 7 bases and J by 5 bases, with 13 bases of the junction left unmatched. Here the CDR3 DNA reads TGTGCCACCACATCTCCCGGGACAGGTCGCCACGAGCAGTACTTC. Translated: CATTSPGTGRHEQYF.

The chain combines TRBV5-6 with TRBJ2-3; a possible D gene is TRBD1 (5 bases). V lost 0 bases and J lost 2, with 16 bases in between. The CDR3 runs 17 residues. Per germline, CDR1 SGHDT and CDR2 YYEEEE. Here the CDR3 DNA reads TGTGCCAGCAGCTTGGACACAGGTTTTAGCACCACAGATACGCAGTATTTT. Amino acids: CASSLDTGFSTTDTQYF.

The CDR3 region has the DNA TGTGCCAGCAGCTTAGTTGTGACGGCCTCCTACGAGCAGTACTTC. Residues: CASSLVVTASYEQYF. The V and J genes are TRBV11-2 and TRBJ2-7; D not resolved. CDR1 is SGHAT and CDR2 is FQNNGV in the germline V gene. The CDR3 is 15 residues long. Trimming removed 1 base from V and 0 bases from J, with 10 bases in between.

The chain has TRBV25-1 and TRBJ2-1, with 7 bases matching TRBD1. J was trimmed by 1 base and V by 6 bases; bases with no gene match: 9. Germline CDR1 MGHDK, CDR2 SYGVNS. The CDR3 has 16 residues. This CDR3 is CASSGQVDLSYNEQFF. The DNA for the CDR3 is TGTGCCAGCAGCGGACAGGTTGACTTATCCTACAATGAGCAGTTCTTC. Full variable domain (remainder filled in from reference TRBV25-1 and TRBJ2-1): EADIYQTPRYLVIGTGKKITLECSQTMGHDKMYWYQQDPGMELHLIHYSYGVNSTEKGDLSSESTVSRIRTEHFPLTLESARPSHTSQYLCASSGQVDLSYNEQFFGPGTRLTVL.

The chain carries TRBV28 and TRBJ1-4; TRBD1 matches at 7 bases. This CDR3 comprises 13 residues. V shed 7 bases, J shed 8 bases, and the junction held 7 bases outside the gene matches. Germline CDR1 reads MDHEN; CDR2 reads SYDVKM. For the CDR3, the DNA is TGTGCCAGCACAATGACAGGGATGGAAAAACTGTTTTTT. This codes for CASTMTGMEKLFF.

The count of this clone is one. The rearrangement links TRBV19 to TRBJ1-5; 9 nucleotides line up with TRBD1. The CDR3 totals 15 residues. The junction had 7 bases not matched to a gene; V was cut back by 5 bases and J by 5 bases. CDR1 and CDR2 from the germline V gene are LNHDA and SQIVND (reference sequence). CDR3 in amino acids: CASSPEGQGYQPQHF. DNA for the CDR3: TGTGCCAGTAGTCCGGAAGGACAGGGGTATCAGCCCCAGCATTTT.

V is TRBV6-6 and J is TRBJ2-7, with D uncertain. CDR1 and CDR2 from the germline V gene are MNHNY and SVGAGI (reference sequence). CDR3 size: 14 residues. With 5 bases removed from V and 3 bases from J, the gap between germline ends came to 14 bases. CDR3 in amino acids: CASSTGRLDYEQYF. DNA of the CDR3: TGTGCCAGCAGTACTGGACGGTTAGACTACGAGCAGTACTTC.

The chain employs TRBV2 and TRBJ2-5; 9 bases agree with TRBD1. V gave up 10 bases and J gave up 2 bases; unmatched junction bases: 2. The CDR3 length is 12 residues. CDR1 and CDR2 (germline): SNHLY, FYNNEI. CDR3 sequence reads: CATDRGQETQYF. The CDR3 DNA is TGTGCCACCGACAGGGGGCAAGAGACCCAGTACTTC.

V usage is TRBV27 and J usage is TRBJ2-7, with D unclear. V was pared by 0 bases and J by 4 bases, with 13 bases between. The CDR3 is made up of 15 amino acids. The germline V gene encodes CDR1 MNHEY and CDR2 SMNVEV (reference sequence). CDR3 coding DNA: TGTGCCAGCAGTTTATCGTGGGATCAGGCTTACGAGCAGTACTTC. This encodes CASSLSWDQAYEQYF.

The chain employs TRBV19 and TRBJ2-1, with 7 bases fitting TRBD2. Germline V gives CDR1 LNHDA, CDR2 SQIVND (reference sequence). The V segment lost 7 bases and the J segment 4 bases; nucleotides outside the gene matches: 7. This CDR3 has 14 amino acids. The CDR3 DNA reads as TGTGCCAGTAACGGGCGGGAGACATACAATGAGCAGTTCTTC. The encoded protein is CASNGRETYNEQFF. The full variable domain, its missing parts supplied by reference TRBV19 and TRBJ2-1, is DGGITQSPKYLFRKEGQNVTLSCEQNLNHDAMYWYRQDPGQGLRLIYYSQIVNDFQKGDIAEGYSVSREKKESFPLTVTSAQKNPTAFYLCASNGRETYNEQFFGPGTRLTVL.

This chain links TRBV2 with TRBJ1-2; 9 bases are a match to TRBD1. The V gene's germline CDR1 is SNHLY and CDR2 FYNNEI. Trimming cost V 5 bases and J 7 bases; bases outside gene matches: 8. The CDR3 sequence is 14 residues long. The CDR3 spells CASSPSPTGGGYTF. As DNA, the CDR3 is TGTGCCAGCAGTCCAAGCCCGACAGGGGGTGGCTACACCTTC.

This clone was seen a few times. V and J are TRBV7-6 and TRBJ1-1, with 10 positions matching TRBD1. Germline trimming cut 5 bases from V and 6 bases from J; bases unmatched to any gene: 9. CDR3 length: 15 residues. Germline CDR1 reads SGHVS; CDR2 reads FNYEAQ. The CDR3 nucleotides are TGTGCCAGCAGCCAATCCAGACAGGGGGCTTCTGAAGCTTTCTTT. Its protein product is CASSQSRQGASEAFF.

This chain links TRBV7-8 with TRBJ1-4; perhaps TRBD1 as D (5 bases). Germline V CDR1 and CDR2: SGHVS, FQNEAQ. The CDR3 totals 16 residues. The V and J ends lost 5 bases and 0 bases respectively, with 13 bases between them. CDR3 loop: CASSPYRIPTNEKLFF. The CDR3 bases are TGTGCCAGCAGCCCGTACAGGATACCAACTAATGAAAAACTGTTTTTT.

The V gene is TRBV28, the J gene TRBJ2-3; 10 nucleotides match TRBD1. The V and J ends lost 6 bases and 5 bases, in that order; junction bases with no gene match: 14. CDR1 and CDR2 (germline): MDHEN, SYDVKM. The CDR3 spans 17 residues. The CDR3 region has the DNA TGTGCCAGCAGCCGGCCCTGGGACAGGGGAATGGTAGATACGCAGTATTTT. The encoded protein is CASSRPWDRGMVDTQYF. The whole variable domain, filled in from reference TRBV28 and TRBJ2-3, reads DVKVTQSSRYLVKRTGEKVFLECVQDMDHENMFWYRQDPGLGLRLIYFSYDVKMKEKGDIPEGYSVSREKKERFSLILESASTNQTSMYLCASSRPWDRGMVDTQYFGPGTRLTVL.

This chain joins TRBV28 and TRBJ2-7; no clear D gene. Germline values: CDR1 MDHEN, CDR2 SYDVKM. The V end lost 2 bases, the J end lost 5 bases, and 7 bases lay between the germline ends. This CDR3 is 12 amino acids long. The CDR3 region has the DNA TGTGCCAGCAGTTTAAGGCAGGACGAGCAGTACTTC. As protein: CASSLRQDEQYF.

J is TRBJ2-1 and V is TRBV25-1; D uncertain. The CDR3 is 12 amino acids. The germline gives CDR1 MGHDK, CDR2 SYGVNS. Trimming stripped 2 bases from V and 7 bases from J, with 6 bases between. The chain's CDR3 is CASSEVGNEQFF. The DNA for the CDR3 is TGTGCCAGCAGTGAAGTAGGGAATGAGCAGTTCTTC.

The chain carries TRBV6-5 and TRBJ2-7, with 9 bases fitting TRBD1. Germline V gene sequence: CDR1 MNHEY, CDR2 SVGAGI. V lost 5 bases, J lost 3 bases, and 5 bases stayed unmatched. This CDR3 comprises 14 residues. In nucleotides, the CDR3 is TGTGCCAGCAGTATGGCGGACAGGGGCTACGAGCAGTACTTC. Protein sequence: CASSMADRGYEQYF.

Of note for this clone: This may stem from a read error, because a much larger clone lies one nucleotide away. The sample contains more than one DNA sequence encoding this CDR3. This sequence joins TRBV28 and TRBJ1-2, with 9 positions matching TRBD1. Germline CDR1 reads MDHEN; CDR2 reads SYDVKM. CDR3 length equals 15 residues. CDR3 residues: CASRTTGGEGYGYTF. CDR3 sequence (DNA): TGCGCCAGCAGAACTACAGGGGGCGAGGGCTATGGCTACACCTTC.

The chain has TRBV9 and TRBJ2-1, with D perhaps matching TRBD2 (5 bases). The CDR3 loop spans 15 amino acids. Germline CDR1 SGDLS, CDR2 YYNGEE. The V end lost 4 bases, the J end lost 0 bases, and 11 bases lay between the germline ends. CDR3 sequence: CASSPGSNSYNEQFF. The CDR3 DNA sequence: TGTGCCAGCAGCCCGGGATCCAACTCCTACAATGAGCAGTTCTTC.

The chain employs TRBV27 and TRBJ1-4; weak D call: TRBD1 (6 bases). The CDR3 length is 14 residues. V was shortened by 3 bases and J by 4 bases, with 9 bases between the two germline ends. CDR1 is MNHEY and CDR2 is SMNVEV in the germline V gene (reference sequence). CDR3 bases: TGTGCCAGCAGTTTCGACAGGAGTAATGAAAAACTGTTTTTT. It specifies CASSFDRSNEKLFF. Full variable domain (missing parts from reference TRBV27 and TRBJ1-4): EAQVTQNPRYLITVTGKKLTVTCSQNMNHEYMSWYRQDPGLGLRQIYYSMNVEVTDKGDVPEGYKVSRKEKRNFPLILESPSPNQTSLYFCASSFDRSNEKLFFGSGTQLSVL.

In the case of this clone: Other nucleotide sequences from this sample produce the same CDR3. The V and J genes are TRBV5-5 and TRBJ2-3; D unresolved. The germline V gene has CDR1 SGHKS and CDR2 YYEKEE (reference sequence). This CDR3 is built from 13 residues. V dropped 3 bases and J dropped 0 bases, with 5 bases sitting between them. The CDR3 sequence is CASSSPSTDTQYF. The CDR3 DNA reads as TGTGCCAGCAGCTCCCCCAGCACAGATACGCAGTATTTT. The full variable domain, its missing parts supplied by reference TRBV5-5 and TRBJ2-3, is DAGVTQSPTHLIKTRGQQVTLRCSPISGHKSVSWYQQVLGQGPQFIFQYYEKEERGRGNFPDRFSARQFPNYSSELNVNALLLGDSALYLCASSSPSTDTQYFGPGTRLTVL.

The rearrangement joins TRBV7-2 to TRBJ2-5, with D possibly matching TRBD1 (5 bases). The CDR3 has 14 amino acids. Germline V gene sequence: CDR1 SGHTA, CDR2 FQGNSA. Trimming took 0 bases from V and 4 from J, leaving 9 bases between them. The CDR3 region has the DNA TGTGCCAGCAGCTTAGCGGGCAGGGCAGAGACCCAGTACTTC. Amino acids: CASSLAGRAETQYF.

Remarks on this clone: The sample contains more than one DNA sequence encoding this CDR3. The CDR3 is CASSRGTTEAFF. CDR3 nucleotide sequence: TGTGCCAGCAGCCGGGGGACCACTGAAGCTTTCTTT. The chain carries TRBV28 and TRBJ1-1, with D tentatively TRBD1 (5 bases). V dropped 6 bases and J dropped 4 bases, with 9 bases sitting between them. Germline assignment: CDR1 MDHEN and CDR2 SYDVKM. The CDR3 covers 12 residues. Based on the CDR3 plus reference TRBV28 and TRBJ1-1, the full variable domain is DVKVTQSSRYLVKRTGEKVFLECVQDMDHENMFWYRQDPGLGLRLIYFSYDVKMKEKGDIPEGYSVSREKKERFSLILESASTNQTSMYLCASSRGTTEAFFGQGTRLTVV.

This clone was observed a handful of times. The chain links TRBV2 to TRBJ1-3, with TRBD1 matching over 7 bases. CDR1 and CDR2 from the germline V gene are SNHLY and FYNNEI. CDR3 length equals 13 residues. With 6 bases clipped from V and 11 bases from J, the junction kept 10 bases outside the gene matches. The chain's CDR3 is CASRGQDWRPIYF. CDR3 bases: TGTGCCAGCAGAGGACAGGACTGGAGGCCCATATATTTT. Complete variable domain (other parts from reference TRBV2 and TRBJ1-3): EPEVTQTPSHQVTQMGQEVILRCVPISNHLYFYWYRQILGQKVEFLVSFYNNEISEKSEIFDDQFSVERPDGSNFTLKIRSTKLEDSAMYFCASRGQDWRPIYFGEGSWLTVV.

This clone was picked up one time. This chain links TRBV5-1 with TRBJ1-2, with TRBD1 identical over 10 bases. Germline CDR1 reads SGHRS; CDR2 reads YFSETQ. The CDR3 totals 14 residues. Trimming took 4 bases from V and 6 from J; bases not matched to a gene: 6. CDR3 sequence: CASSLGTGEDGYTF. The CDR3 region has the DNA TGCGCCAGCAGCCTCGGGACAGGGGAAGATGGCTACACCTTC. The whole variable domain, remainder taken from reference TRBV5-1 and TRBJ1-2, is KAGVTQTPRYLIKTRGQQVTLSCSPISGHRSVSWYQQTPGQGLQFLFEYFSETQRNKGNFPGRFSGRQFSNSRSEMNVSTLELGDSALYLCASSLGTGEDGYTFGSGTRLTVV.

This clone was detected only a few times. The rearrangement uses TRBV11-2 and TRBJ2-7; possibly TRBD2 for D (5 bases). Trimming cost V 2 bases and J 3 bases, with 26 bases left between them. CDR1 and CDR2 (germline): SGHAT, FQNNGV. The CDR3 has 19 residues. CDR3 DNA sequence: TGTGCCAGCAGCTTACTAGTATTTCGGGGATACCGGTTGATCTACGAGCAGTACTTC. This codes for CASSLLVFRGYRLIYEQYF.

V usage is TRBV28 and J usage is TRBJ1-5; D gene ambiguous. V gave up 7 bases and J gave up 3 bases, with 19 bases separating them. CDR1 and CDR2 from the germline V gene are MDHEN and SYDVKM. The CDR3 extends over 16 amino acids. The CDR3 spells CASTYEKGRNNQPQHF. The CDR3 nucleotides read TGTGCCAGCACCTACGAAAAGGGCCGAAACAATCAGCCCCAGCATTTT.

The chain has TRBV7-9 and TRBJ2-3; D may be TRBD1 (6 bases). Trimming stripped 5 bases from V and 0 bases from J, with 9 bases between. The CDR3 is 14 residues long. The V gene's germline CDR1 is SEHNR and CDR2 FQNEAQ (reference sequence). CDR3 loop: CASSQGQSTDTQYF. CDR3 in DNA: TGTGCCAGCAGCCAAGGACAGAGCACAGATACGCAGTATTTT.